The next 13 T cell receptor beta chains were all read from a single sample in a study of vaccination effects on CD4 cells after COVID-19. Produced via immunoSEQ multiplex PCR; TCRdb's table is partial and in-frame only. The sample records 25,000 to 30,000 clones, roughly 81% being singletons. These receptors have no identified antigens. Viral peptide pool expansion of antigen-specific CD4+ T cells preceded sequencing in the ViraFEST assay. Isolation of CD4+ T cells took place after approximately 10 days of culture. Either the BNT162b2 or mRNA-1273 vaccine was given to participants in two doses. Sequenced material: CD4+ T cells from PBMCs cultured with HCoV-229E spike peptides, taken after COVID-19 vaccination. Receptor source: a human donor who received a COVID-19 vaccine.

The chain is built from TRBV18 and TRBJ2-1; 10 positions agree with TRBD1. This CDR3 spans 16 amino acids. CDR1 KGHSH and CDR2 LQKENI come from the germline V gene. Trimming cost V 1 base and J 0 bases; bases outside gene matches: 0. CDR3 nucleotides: TGTGCCAGCTCACCACGGGACAGGGGCTCCTACAATGAGCAGTTCTTC. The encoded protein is CASSPRDRGSYNEQFF.

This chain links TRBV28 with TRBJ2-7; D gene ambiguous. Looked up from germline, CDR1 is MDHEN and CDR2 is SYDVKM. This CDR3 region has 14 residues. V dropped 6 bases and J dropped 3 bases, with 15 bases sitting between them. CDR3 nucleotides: TGTGCCAGCAGGCTGGGTCCTTTGGGCTACGAGCAGTACTTC. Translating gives CASRLGPLGYEQYF.

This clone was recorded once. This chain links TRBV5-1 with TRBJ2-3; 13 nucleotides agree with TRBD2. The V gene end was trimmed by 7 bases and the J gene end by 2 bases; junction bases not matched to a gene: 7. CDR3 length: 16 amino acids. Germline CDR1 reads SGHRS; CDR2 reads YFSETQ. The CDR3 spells CASAQGTSGNTDTQYF. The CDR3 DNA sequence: TGCGCCAGCGCCCAGGGGACTAGCGGGAACACAGATACGCAGTATTTT.

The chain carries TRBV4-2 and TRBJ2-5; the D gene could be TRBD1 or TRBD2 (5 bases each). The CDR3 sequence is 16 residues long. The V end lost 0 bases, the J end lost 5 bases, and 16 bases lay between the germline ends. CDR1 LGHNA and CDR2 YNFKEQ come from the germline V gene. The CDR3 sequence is CASSQDGGSTGETQYF. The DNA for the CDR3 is TGTGCCAGCAGCCAAGATGGGGGTTCGACGGGCGAGACCCAGTACTTC.

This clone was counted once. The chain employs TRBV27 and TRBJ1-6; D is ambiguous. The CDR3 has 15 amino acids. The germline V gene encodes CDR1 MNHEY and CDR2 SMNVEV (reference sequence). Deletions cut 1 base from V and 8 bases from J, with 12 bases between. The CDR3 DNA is TGTGCCAGCAGTTTATATGGGGTTGCGCATTCACCCCTCCACTTT. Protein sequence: CASSLYGVAHSPLHF.

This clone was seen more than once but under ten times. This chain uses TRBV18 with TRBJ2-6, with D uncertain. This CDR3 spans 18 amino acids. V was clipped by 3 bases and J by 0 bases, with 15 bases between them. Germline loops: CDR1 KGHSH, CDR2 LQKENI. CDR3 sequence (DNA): TGTGCCAGCTCACCGGGATGGCAGGCTACCTCTGGGGCCAACGTCCTGACTTTC. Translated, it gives CASSPGWQATSGANVLTF.

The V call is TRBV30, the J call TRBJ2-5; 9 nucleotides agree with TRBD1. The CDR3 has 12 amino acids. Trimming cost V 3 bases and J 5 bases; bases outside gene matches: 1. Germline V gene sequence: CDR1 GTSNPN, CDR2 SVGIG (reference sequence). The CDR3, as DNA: TGTGCCTGGAGCGGACAGGGGGAGACCCAGTACTTC. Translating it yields CAWSGQGETQYF.

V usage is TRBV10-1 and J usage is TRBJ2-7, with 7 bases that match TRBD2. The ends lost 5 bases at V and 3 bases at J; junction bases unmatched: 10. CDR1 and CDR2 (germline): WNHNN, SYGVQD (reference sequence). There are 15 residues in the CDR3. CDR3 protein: CASSNARERDYEQYF. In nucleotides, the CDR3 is TGCGCCAGCAGTAACGCGCGGGAGAGGGACTACGAGCAGTACTTC.

CDR3 DNA: TGCGCCAGCAGCCAAGACCCTGCCGGCTCCGGGACTAGCGTGGAGACCCAGTACTTC. It encodes CASSQDPAGSGTSVETQYF. The rearrangement links TRBV4-1 to TRBJ2-5; 10 positions match TRBD2. J was trimmed by 5 bases and V by 0 bases; bases with no gene match: 15. Germline V gives CDR1 MGHRA, CDR2 YSYEKL. This CDR3 has 19 residues.

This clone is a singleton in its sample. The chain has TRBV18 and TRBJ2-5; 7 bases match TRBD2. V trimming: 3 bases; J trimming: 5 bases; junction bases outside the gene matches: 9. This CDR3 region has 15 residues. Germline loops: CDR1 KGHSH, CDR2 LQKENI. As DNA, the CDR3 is TGTGCCAGCTCACCGCGTCGGGGGAGGGAGGAGACCCAGTACTTC. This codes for CASSPRRGREETQYF.

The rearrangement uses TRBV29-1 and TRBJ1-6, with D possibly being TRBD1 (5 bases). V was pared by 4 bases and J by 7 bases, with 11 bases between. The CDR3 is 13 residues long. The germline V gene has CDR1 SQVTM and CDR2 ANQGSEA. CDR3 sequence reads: CSVGQNENSPLHF. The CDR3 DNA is TGCAGCGTTGGACAGAACGAAAATTCACCCCTCCACTTT.

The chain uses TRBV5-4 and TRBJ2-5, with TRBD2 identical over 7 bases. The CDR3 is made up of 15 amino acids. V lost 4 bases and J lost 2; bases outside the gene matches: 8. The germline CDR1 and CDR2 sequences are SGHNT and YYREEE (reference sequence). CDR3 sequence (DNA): TGTGCCAGCAGCCCGGGGAGCGGGGCACAAGAGACCCAGTACTTC. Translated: CASSPGSGAQETQYF.

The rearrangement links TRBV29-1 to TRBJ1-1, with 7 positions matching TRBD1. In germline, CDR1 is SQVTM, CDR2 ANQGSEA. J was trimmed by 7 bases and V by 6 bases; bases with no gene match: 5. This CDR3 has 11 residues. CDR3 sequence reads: CSVPGQVEAFF. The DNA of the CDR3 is TGCAGCGTCCCCGGACAGGTTGAAGCTTTCTTT.